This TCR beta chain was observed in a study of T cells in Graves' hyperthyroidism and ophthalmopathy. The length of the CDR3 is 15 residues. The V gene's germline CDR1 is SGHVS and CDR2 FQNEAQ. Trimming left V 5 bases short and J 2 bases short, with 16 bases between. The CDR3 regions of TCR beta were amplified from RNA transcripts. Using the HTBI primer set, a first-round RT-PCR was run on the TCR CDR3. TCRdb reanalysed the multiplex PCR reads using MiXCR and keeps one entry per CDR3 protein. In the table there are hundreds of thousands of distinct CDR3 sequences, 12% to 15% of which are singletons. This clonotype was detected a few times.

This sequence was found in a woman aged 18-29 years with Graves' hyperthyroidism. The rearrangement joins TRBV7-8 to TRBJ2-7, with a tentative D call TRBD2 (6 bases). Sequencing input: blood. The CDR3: CASSTTRGRPYEQYF. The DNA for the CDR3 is TGTGCCAGCAGCACCACGCGGGGCCGTCCCTACGAGCAGTACTTC. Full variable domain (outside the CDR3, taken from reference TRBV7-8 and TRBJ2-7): GAGVSQSPRYKVAKRGQDVALRCDPISGHVSLFWYQQALGQGPEFLTYFQNEAQLDKSGLPSDRFFAERPEGSVSTLKIQRTQQEDSAVYLCASSTTRGRPYEQYFGPGTRLTVT.